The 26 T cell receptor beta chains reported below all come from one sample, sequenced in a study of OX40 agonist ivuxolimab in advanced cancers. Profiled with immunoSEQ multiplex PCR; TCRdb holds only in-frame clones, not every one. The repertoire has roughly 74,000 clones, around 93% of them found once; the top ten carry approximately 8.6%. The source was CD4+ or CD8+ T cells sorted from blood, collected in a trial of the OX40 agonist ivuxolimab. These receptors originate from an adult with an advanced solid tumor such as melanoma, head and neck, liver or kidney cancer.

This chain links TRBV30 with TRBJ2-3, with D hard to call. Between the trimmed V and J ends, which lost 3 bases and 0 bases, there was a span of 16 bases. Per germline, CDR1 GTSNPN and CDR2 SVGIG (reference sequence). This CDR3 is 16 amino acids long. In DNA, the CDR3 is TGTGCCTGGAGACCCAGCAAGGAGTTGAGCACAGATACGCAGTATTTT. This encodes CAWRPSKELSTDTQYF.

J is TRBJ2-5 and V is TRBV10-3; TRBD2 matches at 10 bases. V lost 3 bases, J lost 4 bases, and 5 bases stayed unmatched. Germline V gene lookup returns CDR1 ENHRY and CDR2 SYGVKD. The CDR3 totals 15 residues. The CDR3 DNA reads TGTGCCATCAGTGACAAGCGGGGGGGCGGAGAGACCCAGTACTTC. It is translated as CAISDKRGGGETQYF.

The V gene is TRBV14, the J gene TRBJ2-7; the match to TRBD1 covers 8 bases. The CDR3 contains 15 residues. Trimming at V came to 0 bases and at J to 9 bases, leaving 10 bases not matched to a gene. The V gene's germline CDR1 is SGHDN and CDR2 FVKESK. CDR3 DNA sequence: TGTGCCAGCAGCCAAGAATGGACAGGGAACCGGGCGCAGTACTTC. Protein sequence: CASSQEWTGNRAQYF.

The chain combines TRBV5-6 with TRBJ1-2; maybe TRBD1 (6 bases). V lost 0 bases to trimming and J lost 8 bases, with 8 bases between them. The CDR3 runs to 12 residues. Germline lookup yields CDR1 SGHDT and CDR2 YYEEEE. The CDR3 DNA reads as TGTGCCAGCAGCTTGGTACAGGGCGGCTACACCTTC. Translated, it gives CASSLVQGGYTF.

The CDR3 DNA is TGTGCCAGCAGCCCAAAACTAGCGGGGGGTCAAGAGACCCAGTACTTC. This encodes CASSPKLAGGQETQYF. The V and J genes are TRBV7-8 and TRBJ2-5; 12 nucleotides match TRBD2. Germline loops: CDR1 SGHVS, CDR2 FQNEAQ. CDR3 length: 16 amino acids. With V trimmed by 5 bases and J by 2 bases, 6 bases remained unmatched.

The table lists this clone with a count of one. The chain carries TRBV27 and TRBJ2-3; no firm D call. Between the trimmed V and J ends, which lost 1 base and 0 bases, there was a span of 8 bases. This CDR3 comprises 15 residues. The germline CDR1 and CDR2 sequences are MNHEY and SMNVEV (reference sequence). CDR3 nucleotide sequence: TGTGCCAGCAGTTTATTGGTAACTAGCACAGATACGCAGTATTTT. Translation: CASSLLVTSTDTQYF.

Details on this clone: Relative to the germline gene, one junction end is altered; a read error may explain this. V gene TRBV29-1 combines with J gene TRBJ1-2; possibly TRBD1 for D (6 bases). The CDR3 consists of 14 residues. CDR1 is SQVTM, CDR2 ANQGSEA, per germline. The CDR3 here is CSVEGGHLHYGYTF. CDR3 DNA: TGCAGCGTGGAAGGGGGACACCTCCACTATGGCTACACCTTC.

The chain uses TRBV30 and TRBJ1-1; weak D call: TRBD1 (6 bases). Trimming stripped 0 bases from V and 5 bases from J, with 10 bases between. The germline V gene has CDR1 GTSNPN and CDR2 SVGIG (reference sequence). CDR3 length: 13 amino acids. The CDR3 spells CAWSVQGWTEAFF. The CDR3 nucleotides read TGTGCCTGGAGTGTACAGGGATGGACTGAAGCTTTCTTT.

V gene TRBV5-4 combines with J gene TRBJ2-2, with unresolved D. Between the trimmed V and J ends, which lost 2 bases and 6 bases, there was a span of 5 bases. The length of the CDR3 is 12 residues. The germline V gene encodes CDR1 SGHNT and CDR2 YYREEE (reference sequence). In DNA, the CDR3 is TGTGCCAGCAGCTTACGTCCCGGGGAGCTGTTTTTT. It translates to CASSLRPGELFF.

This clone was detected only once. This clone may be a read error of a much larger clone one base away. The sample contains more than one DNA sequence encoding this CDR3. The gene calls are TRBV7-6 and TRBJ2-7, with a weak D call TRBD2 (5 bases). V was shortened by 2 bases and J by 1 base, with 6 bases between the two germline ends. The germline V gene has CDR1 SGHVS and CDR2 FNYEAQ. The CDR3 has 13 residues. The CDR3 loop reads CASSLPGSYEQYF. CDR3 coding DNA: TGTGCCAGCAGCTTACCGGGGTCCTACGAGCAGTACTTC.

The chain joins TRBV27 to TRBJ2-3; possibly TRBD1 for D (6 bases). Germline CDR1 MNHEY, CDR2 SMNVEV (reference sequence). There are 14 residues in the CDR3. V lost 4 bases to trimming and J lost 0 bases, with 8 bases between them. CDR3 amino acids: CASSSQGSTDTQYF. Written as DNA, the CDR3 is TGTGCCAGCAGTTCGCAGGGGAGCACAGATACGCAGTATTTT.

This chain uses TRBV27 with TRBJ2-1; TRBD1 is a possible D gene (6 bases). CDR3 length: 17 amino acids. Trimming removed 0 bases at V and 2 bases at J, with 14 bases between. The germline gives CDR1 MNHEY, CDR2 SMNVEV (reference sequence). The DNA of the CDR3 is TGTGCCAGCAGTTTATCTGCCAGGGGACACCCCTACAATGAGCAGTTCTTC. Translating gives CASSLSARGHPYNEQFF.

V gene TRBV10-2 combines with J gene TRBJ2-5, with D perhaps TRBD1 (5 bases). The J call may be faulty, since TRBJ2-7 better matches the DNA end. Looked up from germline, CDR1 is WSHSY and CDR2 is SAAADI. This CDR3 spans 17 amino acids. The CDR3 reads CASSEADRGANPYEQYF. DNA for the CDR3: TGCGCCAGCAGTGAGGCTGACAGAGGTGCGAACCCCTACGAGCAGTACTTC.

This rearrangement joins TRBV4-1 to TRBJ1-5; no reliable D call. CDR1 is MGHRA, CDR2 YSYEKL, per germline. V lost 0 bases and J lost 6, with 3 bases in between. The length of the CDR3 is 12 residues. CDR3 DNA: TGCGCCAGCAGCCAAGAGGGTCAGCCCCAGCATTTT. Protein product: CASSQEGQPQHF.

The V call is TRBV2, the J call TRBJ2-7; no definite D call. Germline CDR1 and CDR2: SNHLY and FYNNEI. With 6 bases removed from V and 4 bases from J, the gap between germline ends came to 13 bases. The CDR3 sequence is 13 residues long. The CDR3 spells CASSLSAFYEQYF. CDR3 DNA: TGTGCCAGCAGCTTAAGCGCGTTTTACGAGCAGTACTTC.

In nucleotides, the CDR3 is TGTGCCAGCAGCTTAGTCGGGACAGGAAACACCGGGGAGCTGTTTTTT. Translated, it gives CASSLVGTGNTGELFF. V is TRBV7-9 and J is TRBJ2-2; TRBD1 matches 8 bases. This CDR3 contains 16 residues. Germline CDR1 is SEHNR and CDR2 is FQNEAQ (reference sequence). Trimming took 1 base from V and 2 from J; bases not matched to a gene: 3. The variable domain in full, completed from reference TRBV7-9 and TRBJ2-2, reads DTGVSQNPRHKITKRGQNVTFRCDPISEHNRLYWYRQTLGQGPEFLTYFQNEAQLEKSRLLSDRFSAERPKGSFSTLEIQRTEQGDSAMYLCASSLVGTGNTGELFFGEGSRLTVL.

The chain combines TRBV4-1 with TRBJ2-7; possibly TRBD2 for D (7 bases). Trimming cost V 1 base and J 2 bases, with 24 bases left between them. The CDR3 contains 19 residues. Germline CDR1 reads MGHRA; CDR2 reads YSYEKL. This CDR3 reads CASSQVWVSGGPPPYEQYF. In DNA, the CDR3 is TGCGCCAGCAGCCAAGTATGGGTGTCCGGGGGGCCGCCCCCCTACGAGCAGTACTTC.

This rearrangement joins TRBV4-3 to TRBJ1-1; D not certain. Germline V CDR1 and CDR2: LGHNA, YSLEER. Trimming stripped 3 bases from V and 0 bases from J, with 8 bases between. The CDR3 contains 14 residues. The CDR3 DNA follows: TGCGCCAGCAGCCAGCCGGGTTTGAACACTGAAGCTTTCTTT. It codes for CASSQPGLNTEAFF.

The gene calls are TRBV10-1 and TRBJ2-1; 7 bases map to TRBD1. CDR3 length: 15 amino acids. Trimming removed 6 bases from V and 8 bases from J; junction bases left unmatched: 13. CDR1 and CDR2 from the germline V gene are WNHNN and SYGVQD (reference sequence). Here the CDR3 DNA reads TGCGCCAGCAGCTTGGACAGGCTCAAGGGGGATGAGCAGTTCTTC. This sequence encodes CASSLDRLKGDEQFF.

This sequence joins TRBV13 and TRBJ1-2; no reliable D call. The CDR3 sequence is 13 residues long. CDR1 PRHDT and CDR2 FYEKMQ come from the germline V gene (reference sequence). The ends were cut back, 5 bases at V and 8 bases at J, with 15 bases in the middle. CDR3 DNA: TGTGCCAGCAGCGCCCGAGGGAGTACGGGCTACACCTTC. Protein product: CASSARGSTGYTF. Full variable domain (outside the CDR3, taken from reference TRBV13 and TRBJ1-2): AAGVIQSPRHLIKEKRETATLKCYPIPRHDTVYWYQQGPGQDPQFLISFYEKMQSDKGSIPDRFSAQQFSDYHSELNMSSLELGDSALYFCASSARGSTGYTFGSGTRLTVV.

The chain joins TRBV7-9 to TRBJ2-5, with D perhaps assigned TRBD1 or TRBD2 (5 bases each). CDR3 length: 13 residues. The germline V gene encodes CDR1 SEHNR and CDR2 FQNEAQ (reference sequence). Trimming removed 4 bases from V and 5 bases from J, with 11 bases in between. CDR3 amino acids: CASSSDWGETQYF. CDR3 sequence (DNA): TGTGCCAGCAGCTCCGACTGGGGGGAGACCCAGTACTTC. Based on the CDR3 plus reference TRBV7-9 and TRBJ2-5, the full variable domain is DTGVSQNPRHKITKRGQNVTFRCDPISEHNRLYWYRQTLGQGPEFLTYFQNEAQLEKSRLLSDRFSAERPKGSFSTLEIQRTEQGDSAMYLCASSSDWGETQYFGPGTRLLVL.

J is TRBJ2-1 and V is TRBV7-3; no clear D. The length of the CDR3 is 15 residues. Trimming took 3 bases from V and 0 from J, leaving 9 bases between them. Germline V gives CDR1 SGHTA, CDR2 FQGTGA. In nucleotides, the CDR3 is TGTGCCAGCAGCTTGCACGCGAGCTCCTACAATGAGCAGTTCTTC. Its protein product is CASSLHASSYNEQFF.

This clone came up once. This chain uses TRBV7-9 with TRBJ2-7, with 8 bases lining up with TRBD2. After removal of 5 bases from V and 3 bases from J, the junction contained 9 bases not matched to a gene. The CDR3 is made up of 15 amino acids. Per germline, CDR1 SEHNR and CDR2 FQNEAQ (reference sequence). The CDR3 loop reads CASSPMGAGGYEQYF. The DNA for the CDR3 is TGTGCCAGCAGCCCGATGGGGGCGGGGGGCTACGAGCAGTACTTC.

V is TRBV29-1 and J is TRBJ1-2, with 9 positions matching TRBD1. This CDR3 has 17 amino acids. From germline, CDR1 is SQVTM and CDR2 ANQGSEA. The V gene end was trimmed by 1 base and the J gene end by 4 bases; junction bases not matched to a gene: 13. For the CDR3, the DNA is TGCAGCGTTGAAGGGTGGGGACAGGGCGATATAGGCTATGGCTACACCTTC. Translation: CSVEGWGQGDIGYGYTF.

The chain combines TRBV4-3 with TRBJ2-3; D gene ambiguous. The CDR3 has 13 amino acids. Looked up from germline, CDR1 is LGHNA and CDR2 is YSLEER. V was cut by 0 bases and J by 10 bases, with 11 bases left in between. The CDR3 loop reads CASSQDRLAPQYF. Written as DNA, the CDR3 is TGCGCCAGCAGCCAAGATAGGTTGGCCCCGCAGTATTTT.

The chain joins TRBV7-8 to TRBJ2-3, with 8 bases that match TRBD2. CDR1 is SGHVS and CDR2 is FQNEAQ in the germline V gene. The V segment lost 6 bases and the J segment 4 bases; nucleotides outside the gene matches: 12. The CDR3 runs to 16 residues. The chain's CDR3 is CASSWFSGEGADTQYF. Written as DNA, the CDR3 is TGTGCCAGCAGTTGGTTTAGCGGGGAAGGGGCAGATACGCAGTATTTT. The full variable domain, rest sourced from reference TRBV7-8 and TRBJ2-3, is GAGVSQSPRYKVAKRGQDVALRCDPISGHVSLFWYQQALGQGPEFLTYFQNEAQLDKSGLPSDRFFAERPEGSVSTLKIQRTQQEDSAVYLCASSWFSGEGADTQYFGPGTRLTVL.